The 28 T cell receptor beta chains below all came from one sample that was sequenced in a study of T cells in Graves' hyperthyroidism and ophthalmopathy. Amplification yielded TCR beta CDR3 regions, with RNA transcripts as the source. The HTBI set primed first-round TCR CDR3 RT-PCR. MiXCR, applied by TCRdb to the multiplex PCR reads, yields one record per CDR3 protein. In the table there are under 400,000 distinct CDR3 sequences, over 11% of which are singletons. What was sequenced was blood. These receptors came from a woman aged 55-69 years with Graves' hyperthyroidism.

This clonotype came up many times. The chain has TRBV3-1 and TRBJ1-2; D call uncertain. The CDR3 contains 15 residues. The V end was cut by 4 bases, the J end by 6 bases, with 18 bases between. Germline V gene sequence: CDR1 LGHDT, CDR2 YNNKEL (reference sequence). CDR3 residues: CASSPRGRVEDGYTF. Here the CDR3 DNA reads TGTGCCAGCAGCCCCCGTGGGAGGGTGGAAGATGGCTACACCTTC.

The V and J genes are TRBV5-1 and TRBJ1-4, with D perhaps matching TRBD1 (5 bases). CDR1 SGHRS and CDR2 YFSETQ come from the germline V gene. Between the trimmed V and J ends, which lost 2 bases and 6 bases, there was a span of 17 bases. This CDR3 region has 16 residues. The CDR3 region is CASSLQTAAGHEKLFF. In nucleotides, the CDR3 is TGCGCCAGCAGCTTACAGACGGCAGCGGGGCATGAAAAACTGTTTTTT.

The table lists this clonotype with many counts. Here the CDR3 reads CASSRGQGSTNEKLFF. The CDR3 DNA follows: TGTGCCAGCTCACGAGGACAGGGATCCACTAATGAAAAACTGTTTTTT. The chain carries TRBV18 and TRBJ1-4, with 8 bases identical to TRBD1. The CDR3 has 16 residues. Per the germline V gene, CDR1 is KGHSH and CDR2 is LQKENI. J gave up 2 bases and V 4 bases, and 6 bases lay outside the gene matches.

This clonotype was detected ten times or more. V and J are TRBV7-2 and TRBJ2-6; 7 nucleotides match TRBD2. The CDR3 is 17 residues long. Germline CDR1 SGHTA, CDR2 FQGNSA. J lost 0 bases, V lost 2 bases, and 4 bases had no gene match. The CDR3: CASSLFLAVSGANVLTF. CDR3 DNA sequence: TGTGCCAGCAGCTTATTCCTAGCGGTCTCTGGGGCCAACGTCCTGACTTTC. Full variable domain (outside the CDR3, taken from reference TRBV7-2 and TRBJ2-6): GAGVSQSPSNKVTEKGKDVELRCDPISGHTALYWYRQSLGQGLEFLIYFQGNSAPDKSGLPSDRFSAERTGGSVSTLTIQRTQQEDSAVYLCASSLFLAVSGANVLTFGAGSRLTVL.

In this sample, this clonotype turned up once. The rearrangement links TRBV12-3 or TRBV12-4 to TRBJ1-3; no clear D gene. CDR3 length: 14 residues. Trimming removed 2 bases from V and 0 bases from J, with 5 bases in between. CDR3 sequence reads: CASSLWVSGNTIYF. In DNA, the CDR3 is TGTGCCAGCAGTTTATGGGTCTCTGGAAACACCATATATTTT.

In this sample, this clonotype turned up many times. The V call is TRBV19, the J call TRBJ2-1; 7 bases map to TRBD2. The junction had 5 bases not matched to a gene; V was cut back by 6 bases and J by 0 bases. The CDR3 has 15 amino acids. Looked up from germline, CDR1 is LNHDA and CDR2 is SQIVND (reference sequence). The CDR3, as DNA: TGTGCCAGTAGACAACTAGCGTCCTCCTACAATGAGCAGTTCTTC. Amino acids: CASRQLASSYNEQFF.

The genes are TRBV4-2 and TRBJ2-6; D is unclear. The CDR3 extends over 15 amino acids. Germline V gives CDR1 LGHNA, CDR2 YNFKEQ. The V gene lost 4 bases and the J gene lost 0 bases, with 7 bases spanning the gap. CDR3 sequence (DNA): TGTGCCAGCAGCCCCCGGCCCTCTGGGGCCAACGTCCTGACTTTC. This translates into CASSPRPSGANVLTF.

The chain has TRBV24-1 and TRBJ2-3; a possible D gene is TRBD1 (5 bases). This CDR3 is 16 amino acids long. V gave up 2 bases and J gave up 2 bases, with 13 bases separating them. Germline assignment: CDR1 KGHDR and CDR2 SFDVKD. DNA for the CDR3: TGTGCCACCAGTGATTATGGCAGGGCCTCCACAGATACGCAGTATTTT. This encodes CATSDYGRASTDTQYF.

This clonotype was counted a few times. The V and J genes are TRBV2 and TRBJ2-2; D is unclear. Per germline, CDR1 SNHLY and CDR2 FYNNEI. CDR3 length: 15 residues. V dropped 6 bases and J dropped 0 bases, with 11 bases sitting between them. CDR3 DNA: TGTGCCAGCAGCTCACTAATTCCGAACACCGGGGAGCTGTTTTTT. Translation: CASSSLIPNTGELFF.

This clonotype was seen at least ten times. The J gene is TRBJ1-2, the V gene TRBV20-1, with 10 bases that match TRBD1. The V segment lost 6 bases and the J segment 8 bases; nucleotides outside the gene matches: 9. The CDR3 is 13 amino acids. Germline V lookup: CDR1 DFQATT, CDR2 SNEGSKA (reference sequence). CDR3 nucleotides: TGCAGTGCAAAGGACAGGGGGAATTGGGGCTACACCTTC. Its protein product is CSAKDRGNWGYTF.

This clonotype was observed at least ten times. The chain is built from TRBV10-3 and TRBJ2-1, with TRBD2 matching over 7 bases. V gave up 8 bases and J gave up 4 bases; unmatched junction bases: 8. CDR1 and CDR2 (germline): ENHRY, SYGVKD. The CDR3 is 14 amino acids. CDR3 in DNA: TGTGCCATCGTACCGGGAGGCCGATACAATGAGCAGTTCTTC. Its translation: CAIVPGGRYNEQFF.

This clonotype was counted at least ten times. The V and J genes are TRBV5-1 and TRBJ2-5, with D unresolved. Trimming took off 1 base at V and 2 bases at J, with 3 bases between the two ends. The CDR3 sequence is 12 residues long. Germline V gives CDR1 SGHRS, CDR2 YFSETQ. CDR3 amino acids: CASSLQQETQYF. The CDR3, as DNA: TGCGCCAGCAGCTTGCAACAAGAGACCCAGTACTTC.

This clonotype was counted at least ten times. V and J are TRBV5-5 and TRBJ2-7; no firm D call. Germline CDR1 reads SGHKS; CDR2 reads YYEKEE (reference sequence). CDR3 length equals 19 residues. Deletions cut 1 base from V and 2 bases from J, with 25 bases between. The CDR3, as DNA: TGTGCCAGCAGCTTGAATCACAGCTCCTCGTCCTCCTGGCCCTACGAGCAGTACTTC. This codes for CASSLNHSSSSSWPYEQYF.

The V call is TRBV12-3 or TRBV12-4, the J call TRBJ2-6, with TRBD1 identical over 9 bases. The J segment lost 2 bases and the V segment lost 5 bases, leaving 7 bases of the junction unmatched. The CDR3 loop spans 17 amino acids. This CDR3 is CASSPNRGQTGANVLTF. The CDR3 bases are TGTGCCAGCAGTCCCAACAGGGGGCAGACTGGGGCCAACGTCCTGACTTTC.

The rearrangement uses TRBV28 and TRBJ1-1; no firm D call. V lost 7 bases and J lost 1, with 4 bases in between. Germline-derived CDR1 and CDR2 are MDHEN and SYDVKM. The CDR3 is 11 residues long. CDR3: CASKSNTEAFF. The CDR3 DNA reads TGTGCCAGCAAATCGAACACTGAAGCTTTCTTT.

The rearrangement links TRBV7-6 to TRBJ2-3, with D hard to call. Trimming removed 5 bases at V and 0 bases at J, with 18 bases between. The CDR3 contains 17 residues. Looked up from germline, CDR1 is SGHVS and CDR2 is FNYEAQ. The DNA of the CDR3 is TGTGCCAGCAGCGGTCCCACTCGCCCCCATAGCACAGATACGCAGTATTTT. Translated, it gives CASSGPTRPHSTDTQYF.

At least ten counts were recorded for this clonotype. The chain uses TRBV2 and TRBJ1-2, with TRBD1 identical over 9 bases. Germline-derived CDR1 and CDR2 are SNHLY and FYNNEI. J gave up 3 bases and V 6 bases, and 5 bases lay outside the gene matches. The CDR3 consists of 14 residues. The CDR3 loop reads CASRPGTGHYGYTF. In DNA, the CDR3 is TGTGCCAGCAGGCCCGGGACAGGGCACTATGGCTACACCTTC.

This chain connects TRBV19 to TRBJ2-1; D gene unclear. The V end lost 5 bases, the J end lost 8 bases, and 13 bases lay between the germline ends. This CDR3 is 13 amino acids long. CDR1 and CDR2 from the germline V gene are LNHDA and SQIVND (reference sequence). Here the CDR3 reads CASSWGFDDEQFF. The CDR3 nucleotides are TGTGCCAGTAGTTGGGGATTTGACGATGAGCAGTTCTTC.

The rearrangement uses TRBV7-2 and TRBJ1-1; the D is unclear. Germline CDR1 reads SGHTA; CDR2 reads FQGNSA. V dropped 4 bases and J dropped 12 bases, with 12 bases sitting between them. This CDR3 has 11 residues. The CDR3 bases are TGTGCCAGCAGCTCAGCATTGCGGTCTTTCTTT. Protein product: CASSSALRSFF.

The chain links TRBV11-2 to TRBJ2-1; D might be TRBD2 (5 bases). V was pared by 4 bases and J by 0 bases, with 16 bases between. Looked up from germline, CDR1 is SGHAT and CDR2 is FQNNGV. The CDR3 runs to 17 residues. CDR3 nucleotides: TGTGCCAGCAGCTCCACTCCCTCTAGCAGCTCCTACAATGAGCAGTTCTTC. Residues: CASSSTPSSSSYNEQFF.

The chain carries TRBV6-1 and TRBJ1-1; 9 positions match TRBD1. V was clipped by 6 bases and J by 5 bases; unmatched bases: 13. This CDR3 contains 16 residues. Germline-derived CDR1 and CDR2 are MNHNS and SASEGT. The CDR3 region has the DNA TGTGCCAGCAGACCACGCCTGACAGGGGGTGATACTGAAGCTTTCTTT. This translates into CASRPRLTGGDTEAFF.

This clonotype was found many times. V gene TRBV5-1 combines with J gene TRBJ2-7; TRBD1 is a possible D gene (7 bases). V lost 1 base to trimming and J lost 2 bases, with 13 bases between them. The CDR3 is 15 residues long. Germline V lookup: CDR1 SGHRS, CDR2 YFSETQ. CDR3 protein: CASSLRAGGTYEQYF. The CDR3 DNA sequence: TGCGCCAGCAGCTTGCGTGCAGGGGGGACCTACGAGCAGTACTTC.

This clonotype showed up many times. This sequence joins TRBV27 and TRBJ1-2, with TRBD1 as a possible D gene (6 bases). V was trimmed by 4 bases and J by 4 bases, leaving 16 bases between them. Germline CDR1 is MNHEY and CDR2 is SMNVEV (reference sequence). The CDR3 has 15 amino acids. CDR3 sequence reads: CASSSHPRDTYGYTF. The CDR3 DNA sequence: TGTGCCAGCAGTTCACATCCCCGGGACACCTATGGCTACACCTTC.

This clonotype was detected ten times or more. The J gene is TRBJ2-1, the V gene TRBV27; D might be TRBD1 or TRBD2, each matching 5 bases. The CDR3 runs to 15 residues. Germline CDR1 and CDR2: MNHEY and SMNVEV (reference sequence). Trimming took off 7 bases at V and 2 bases at J, with 15 bases between the two ends. The CDR3 DNA reads TGTGCCAGCACCCCTGGGGGATACGCCTACAATGAGCAGTTCTTC. Translated, it gives CASTPGGYAYNEQFF.

The rearrangement links TRBV4-2 to TRBJ2-4; D is ambiguous. Germline lookup yields CDR1 LGHNA and CDR2 YNFKEQ. The CDR3 has 15 residues. V lost 6 bases, J lost 1 base, and 13 bases lay in between. CDR3 in amino acids: CASRLSVEAKNIQYF. The CDR3 nucleotides are TGTGCCAGCAGACTAAGCGTGGAGGCCAAAAACATTCAGTACTTC.

This clonotype came up many times. The chain links TRBV11-2 to TRBJ1-3; no clear D gene. Germline V gives CDR1 SGHAT, CDR2 FQNNGV. This CDR3 spans 14 amino acids. Trimming left V 4 bases short and J 7 bases short, with 14 bases between. CDR3 in DNA: TGTGCCAGCAGCTCGATCTTGGGAGGTAACACCATATATTTT. This sequence encodes CASSSILGGNTIYF.

Notes on this clonotype: One end of the junction is discordant with germline, which a read error may explain. The rearrangement joins TRBV5-1 to TRBJ1-2, with D uncertain. CDR1 and CDR2 (germline): SGHRS, YFSETQ. CDR3 size: 14 residues. The CDR3 region is CASSAVVINYGYTF. The CDR3 DNA sequence: TGTGCCAGCAGCGCCGTAGTGATTAACTATGGCTACACCTTC.

This clonotype was seen a few times. The V call is TRBV5-1, the J call TRBJ2-1; 8 bases agree with TRBD1. CDR3 length equals 16 residues. The V and J ends lost 5 bases and 0 bases, in that order; junction bases with no gene match: 7. CDR1 SGHRS and CDR2 YFSETQ come from the germline V gene. The CDR3 DNA follows: TGCGCCAGCAGGGAGGCAGGGGGCAGCTCCTACAATGAGCAGTTCTTC. Translated: CASREAGGSSYNEQFF.